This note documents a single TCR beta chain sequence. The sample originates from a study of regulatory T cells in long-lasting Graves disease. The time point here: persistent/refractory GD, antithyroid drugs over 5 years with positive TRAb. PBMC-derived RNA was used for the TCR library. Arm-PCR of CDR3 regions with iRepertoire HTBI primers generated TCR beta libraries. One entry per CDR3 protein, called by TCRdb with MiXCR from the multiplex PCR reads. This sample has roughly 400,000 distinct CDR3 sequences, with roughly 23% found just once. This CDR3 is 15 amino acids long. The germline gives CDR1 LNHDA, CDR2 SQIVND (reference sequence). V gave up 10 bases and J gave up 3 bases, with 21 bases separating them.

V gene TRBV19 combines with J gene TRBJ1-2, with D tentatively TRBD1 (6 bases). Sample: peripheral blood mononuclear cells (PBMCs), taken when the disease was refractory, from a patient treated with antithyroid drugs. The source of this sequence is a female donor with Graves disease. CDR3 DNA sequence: TGTGCCACCCGCTCTTCAGGGGCTGGGTACTATGGCTACACCTTC. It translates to CATRSSGAGYYGYTF.